Sequencing of this T cell receptor (beta chain) was carried out in a study of neoadjuvant anti-PD-1 for oral cavity cancer. Time point denoted: after neoadjuvant nivolumab, at surgical resection. Cohort: HPV-negative, locally advanced oral cavity squamous cell carcinoma patients. After removal of 2 bases from V and 12 bases from J, the junction contained 19 bases not matched to a gene. The germline CDR1 and CDR2 sequences are MNHEY and SMNVEV (reference sequence). CDR3 length equals 19 residues. Data came from immunoSEQ multiplex PCR; TCRdb stores just in-frame clones and leaves some out. Of fewer than 15,000 clones in the sample, roughly 71% were seen once.

The sequence was collected from a person between 40 and 85 years old with oral cavity squamous cell carcinoma. The sequenced sample was PBMCs, obtained after nivolumab (anti-PD-1) treatment. The rearrangement links TRBV27 to TRBJ2-7; 16 positions agree with TRBD2. The CDR3 loop is CASSLQHPGTSGRAVSLYF. The CDR3 DNA is TGTGCCAGCAGTTTACAGCATCCGGGGACTAGCGGGAGGGCCGTGAGCTTGTACTTC.